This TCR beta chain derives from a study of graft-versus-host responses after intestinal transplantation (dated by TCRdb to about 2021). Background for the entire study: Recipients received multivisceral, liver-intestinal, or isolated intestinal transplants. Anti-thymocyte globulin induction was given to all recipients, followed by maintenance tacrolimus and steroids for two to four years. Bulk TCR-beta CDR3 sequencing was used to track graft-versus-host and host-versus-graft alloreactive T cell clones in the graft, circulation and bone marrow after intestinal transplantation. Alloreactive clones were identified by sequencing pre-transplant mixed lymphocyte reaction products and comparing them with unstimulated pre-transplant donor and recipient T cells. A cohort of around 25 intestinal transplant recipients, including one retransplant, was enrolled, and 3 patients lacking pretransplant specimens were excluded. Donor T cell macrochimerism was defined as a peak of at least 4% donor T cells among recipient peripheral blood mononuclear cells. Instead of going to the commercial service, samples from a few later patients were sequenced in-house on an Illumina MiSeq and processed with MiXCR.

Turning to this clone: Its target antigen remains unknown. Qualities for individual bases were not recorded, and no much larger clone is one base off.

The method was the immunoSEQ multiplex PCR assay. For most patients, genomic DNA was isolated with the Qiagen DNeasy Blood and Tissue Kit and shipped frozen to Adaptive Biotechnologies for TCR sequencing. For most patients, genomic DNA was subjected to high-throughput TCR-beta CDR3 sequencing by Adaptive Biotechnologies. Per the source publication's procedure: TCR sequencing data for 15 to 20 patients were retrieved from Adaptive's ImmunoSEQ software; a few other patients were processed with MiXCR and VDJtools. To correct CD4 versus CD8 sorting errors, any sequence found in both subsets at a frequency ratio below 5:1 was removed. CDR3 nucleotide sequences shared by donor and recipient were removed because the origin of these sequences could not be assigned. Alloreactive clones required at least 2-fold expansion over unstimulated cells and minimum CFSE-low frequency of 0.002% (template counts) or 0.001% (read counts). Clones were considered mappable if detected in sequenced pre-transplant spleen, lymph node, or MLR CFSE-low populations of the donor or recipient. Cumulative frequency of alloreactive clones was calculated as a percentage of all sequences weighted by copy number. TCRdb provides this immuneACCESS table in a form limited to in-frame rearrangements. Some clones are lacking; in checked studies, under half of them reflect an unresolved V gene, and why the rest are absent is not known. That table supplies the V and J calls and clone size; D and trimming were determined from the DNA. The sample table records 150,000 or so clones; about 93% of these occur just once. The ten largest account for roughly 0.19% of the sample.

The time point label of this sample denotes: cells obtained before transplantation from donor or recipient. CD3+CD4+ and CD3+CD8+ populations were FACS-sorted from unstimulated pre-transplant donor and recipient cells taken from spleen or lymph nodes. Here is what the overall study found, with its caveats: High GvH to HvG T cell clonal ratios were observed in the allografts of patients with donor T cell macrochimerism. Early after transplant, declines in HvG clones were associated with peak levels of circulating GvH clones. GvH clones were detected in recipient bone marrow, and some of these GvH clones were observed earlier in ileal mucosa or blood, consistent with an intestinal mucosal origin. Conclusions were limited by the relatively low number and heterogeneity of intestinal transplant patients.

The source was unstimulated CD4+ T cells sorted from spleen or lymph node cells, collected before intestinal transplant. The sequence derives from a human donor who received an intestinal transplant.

The DNA sequence follows: TGTGCCAGCAGCTTAAGGGCGGGAGGGTCCTACGAGCAGTACTTC. This codes for CASSLRAGGSYEQYF. Rearrangement joined TRBV11-2 to TRBJ2-7, with 9 central nucleotides matching TRBD2. Unmatched junction bases come to 3, with V trimmed by 2 bases and J by 1 base. Reading from cysteine to phenylalanine, the CDR3 counts 15 amino acids. The read is trimmed to its CDR3 DNA, 45 bases read in frame from base 1. The germline V gene specifies SGHAT as CDR1 and FQNNGV as CDR2.